These 19 T cell receptor beta chains share one sample of origin, sequenced in a study of blood T cells in healthy people across ages. The second PCR ran about 6 to 11 cycles with a sample-barcoded 5' primer and J-beta primers. TCRdb reprocessed the 5' RACE reads with MiXCR, giving one entry per CDR3 protein. Of about 930,000 distinct CDR3 sequences listed, just under 30% were seen once; the top ten hold roughly 10%. The data also belong to a second study, concerning T cells of mothers and their children.

What was sequenced was blood. All receptors come from a woman aged 40 to 49 in good health.

This clonotype was counted ten times or more. Mismatch with germline at one junction end may stem from a read error. The rearrangement joins TRBV5-1 to TRBJ2-6; D is unclear. In germline, CDR1 is SGHRS, CDR2 YFSETQ. The CDR3 totals 12 residues. CDR3 DNA: TGTGCCAGCAGCCCTGGGGCCAACGTCCTGACTTTC. This translates into CASSPGANVLTF. The entire variable domain, with the rest obtained from reference TRBV5-1 and TRBJ2-6, is as follows: KAGVTQTPRYLIKTRGQQVTLSCSPISGHRSVSWYQQTPGQGLQFLFEYFSETQRNKGNFPGRFSGRQFSNSRSEMNVSTLELGDSALYLCASSPGANVLTFGAGSRLTVL.

There are many counts of this clonotype. The chain links TRBV28 to TRBJ2-1, with TRBD1 matching over 12 bases. The germline V gene has CDR1 MDHEN and CDR2 SYDVKM. V was pared by 2 bases and J by 6 bases, with 5 bases of the junction left unmatched. The CDR3 contains 16 residues. This chain's CDR3 is CASSLGTGGSVNEQFF. The CDR3 nucleotides are TGTGCCAGCAGTTTAGGGACAGGGGGCTCTGTCAATGAGCAGTTCTTC. Looking up the rest from reference TRBV28 and TRBJ2-1 gives the full variable domain: DVKVTQSSRYLVKRTGEKVFLECVQDMDHENMFWYRQDPGLGLRLIYFSYDVKMKEKGDIPEGYSVSREKKERFSLILESASTNQTSMYLCASSLGTGGSVNEQFFGPGTRLTVL.

This clonotype was seen repeatedly, ten times or more. The chain carries TRBV5-1 and TRBJ2-7; 9 bases match TRBD2. The length of the CDR3 is 14 residues. Germline assignment: CDR1 SGHRS and CDR2 YFSETQ. With 4 bases clipped from V and 2 bases from J, the junction kept 4 bases outside the gene matches. CDR3 sequence reads: CASSLTSGTYEQYF. DNA for the CDR3: TGCGCCAGCAGCCTGACTAGCGGAACCTACGAGCAGTACTTC. Together with reference TRBV5-1 and TRBJ2-7, the CDR3 gives the full variable domain: KAGVTQTPRYLIKTRGQQVTLSCSPISGHRSVSWYQQTPGQGLQFLFEYFSETQRNKGNFPGRFSGRQFSNSRSEMNVSTLELGDSALYLCASSLTSGTYEQYFGPGTRLTVT.

This clonotype appeared a few times. The J gene is TRBJ1-5, the V gene TRBV9; D gene unclear. V lost 0 bases and J lost 4, with 11 bases in between. CDR3 size: 15 residues. Per the germline V gene, CDR1 is SGDLS and CDR2 is YYNGEE. The DNA for the CDR3 is TGTGCCAGCAGCGTAGGACCTAGTGCGAATCAGCCCCAGCATTTT. Protein: CASSVGPSANQPQHF.

Of note for this clonotype: With a much larger clone just one base away, this may be a read error. The chain links TRBV6-6 to TRBJ2-1; 7 bases fit TRBD2. The better agreement between TRBJ2-7 and the DNA end casts doubt on the J call. Germline V CDR1 and CDR2: MNHNY, SVGAGI (reference sequence). The CDR3 has 13 amino acids. CDR3 DNA sequence: TGTGCCAGCAGTTACCCGGGGGGAAATGAGCAGTACTTC. It is translated as CASSYPGGNEQYF.

Ten or more counts support this clonotype. This rearrangement joins TRBV20-1 to TRBJ2-7; D possibly uses TRBD1 or TRBD2 (5 bases each). Deletions cut 5 bases from V and 2 bases from J, with 13 bases between. Germline V CDR1 and CDR2: DFQATT, SNEGSKA (reference sequence). This CDR3 is 13 amino acids long. This chain's CDR3 is CSASGTDPYEQYF. The CDR3 region has the DNA TGCAGTGCTTCCGGGACGGACCCCTACGAGCAGTACTTC.

A few counts support this clonotype. The V and J genes are TRBV5-1 and TRBJ2-3; D is ambiguous. Germline V lookup: CDR1 SGHRS, CDR2 YFSETQ. The CDR3 has 16 amino acids. V lost 2 bases, J lost 2 bases, and 15 bases lay in between. CDR3 loop: CASSLRAQPPTDTQYF. The CDR3 DNA reads TGCGCCAGCAGCTTAAGGGCCCAGCCGCCCACAGATACGCAGTATTTT.

The chain employs TRBV7-9 and TRBJ2-5, with D possibly TRBD1 on 6 matching bases. Trimming stripped 6 bases from V and 4 bases from J, with 12 bases between. Germline values: CDR1 SEHNR, CDR2 FQNEAQ (reference sequence). This CDR3 has 13 amino acids. The CDR3 DNA reads TGTGCCAGCAGTTTACAGGGCCTAGAGACCCAGTACTTC. Encoded protein: CASSLQGLETQYF.

This chain joins TRBV6-5 and TRBJ1-1; D gene ambiguous. The CDR3 runs to 14 residues. Trimming removed 2 bases from V and 0 bases from J, with 7 bases in between. Germline CDR1 and CDR2: MNHEY and SVGAGI. CDR3 in amino acids: CASSYKRLNTEAFF. Here the CDR3 DNA reads TGTGCCAGCAGTTACAAGCGACTGAACACTGAAGCTTTCTTT.

This clonotype was seen once. The rearrangement joins TRBV25-1 to TRBJ1-1, with no clear D. V was clipped by 8 bases and J by 7 bases, with 14 bases between them. The CDR3 is made up of 12 amino acids. The germline V gene has CDR1 MGHDK and CDR2 SYGVNS. In DNA, the CDR3 is TGTGCCAGCCTTAAAAACACCTTTGAAGCTTTCTTT. It is translated as CASLKNTFEAFF.

The chain's CDR3 is CASSGQVDWVGGRTTDTQYF. CDR3 coding DNA: TGTGCCAGCAGCGGACAGGTCGATTGGGTAGGGGGAAGAACCACAGATACGCAGTATTTT. The rearrangement joins TRBV7-8 to TRBJ2-3; 7 nucleotides align to TRBD1. This CDR3 contains 20 residues. Trimming took 5 bases from V and 2 from J; bases not matched to a gene: 22. Germline CDR1 and CDR2: SGHVS and FQNEAQ.

V is TRBV7-9 and J is TRBJ2-1; TRBD1 agrees at 8 bases. Germline CDR1 and CDR2: SEHNR and FQNEAQ (reference sequence). This CDR3 spans 16 amino acids. V gave up 3 bases and J gave up 2 bases; unmatched junction bases: 6. The CDR3 sequence is CASSFWTGRTYNEQFF. CDR3 coding DNA: TGTGCCAGCAGCTTCTGGACAGGGCGGACCTACAATGAGCAGTTCTTC.

Details on this clonotype: Relative to the germline gene, one junction end is altered; a read error may explain this. The V gene is TRBV9, the J gene TRBJ1-1, with D unclear. The germline gives CDR1 SGDLS, CDR2 YYNGEE. The CDR3 totals 13 residues. In DNA form, the CDR3 reads TGTGCCAGCAGCGTAGAAACGAACGCTGAAGCTTTCTTT. As protein: CASSVETNAEAFF.

As regards this clonotype: A much larger clone differs by one base, so this may be a read error. The chain is built from TRBV18 and TRBJ2-7; D is undetermined. This CDR3 has 14 amino acids. Germline CDR1 reads KGHSH; CDR2 reads LQKENI. The CDR3, as DNA: TGTGCCAGCTTAAGTGGTGGGGAAAATAAGGAGCGGTACTTC. This sequence encodes CASLSGGENKERYF.

In this sample, this clonotype turned up once. V and J are TRBV7-9 and TRBJ2-5; tentatively, D is TRBD2 (6 bases). CDR1 and CDR2 from the germline V gene are SEHNR and FQNEAQ (reference sequence). The CDR3 has 15 residues. V was clipped by 5 bases and J by 11 bases, with 24 bases between them. CDR3 DNA: TGTGCCAGCAGCAGAAGGTCCGGGACTTCCTATGAGCAGTACTTC. Its translation: CASSRRSGTSYEQYF. The variable domain in full, completed from reference TRBV7-9 and TRBJ2-5, reads DTGVSQNPRHKITKRGQNVTFRCDPISEHNRLYWYRQTLGQGPEFLTYFQNEAQLEKSRLLSDRFSAERPKGSFSTLEIQRTEQGDSAMYLCASSRRSGTSYEQYFGPGTRLLVL.

This clonotype was seen only a few times. The CDR3 bases are TGCGCCAGCAGCTGGGCGGAGAACACTGAAGCTTTCTTT. Protein sequence: CASSWAENTEAFF. J is TRBJ1-1 and V is TRBV5-1; D gene uncertain. V shed 3 bases and J shed 1 base, with 7 bases lying between them. The CDR3 is 13 amino acids. Germline V gives CDR1 SGHRS, CDR2 YFSETQ. The whole variable domain, remainder taken from reference TRBV5-1 and TRBJ1-1, is KAGVTQTPRYLIKTRGQQVTLSCSPISGHRSVSWYQQTPGQGLQFLFEYFSETQRNKGNFPGRFSGRQFSNSRSEMNVSTLELGDSALYLCASSWAENTEAFFGQGTRLTVV.

This clonotype showed up just a few times. The chain couples TRBV7-2 to TRBJ1-5, with TRBD1 matching over 9 bases. CDR1 SGHTA and CDR2 FQGNSA come from the germline V gene. The CDR3 length is 14 residues. After removal of 5 bases from V and 10 bases from J, the junction contained 9 bases not matched to a gene. This CDR3 reads CASSPQNRGQPQHF. CDR3 in DNA: TGTGCCAGCAGCCCACAAAACAGGGGGCAACCCCAGCATTTT.

The chain couples TRBV27 to TRBJ2-7, with D possibly matching TRBD1 (5 bases). Germline V gene sequence: CDR1 MNHEY, CDR2 SMNVEV (reference sequence). The CDR3 spans 14 residues. The V and J ends lost 0 bases and 2 bases respectively, with 8 bases between them. CDR3 coding DNA: TGTGCCAGCAGTTTATCGCCACAGGCCTACGAGCAGTACTTC. Its translation is CASSLSPQAYEQYF.

Notes on this clonotype: The junction and the germline gene differ at one end; a read error may be behind it. The gene calls are TRBV7-6 and TRBJ2-3, with a tentative D call TRBD2 (6 bases). The germline gives CDR1 SGHVS, CDR2 FNYEAQ. This CDR3 is 16 amino acids long. Here the CDR3 reads CASSLALGGPTDMQYF. The CDR3 DNA is TGTGCCAGCAGCTTGGCCCTCGGGGGTCCCACAGATATGCAGTATTTT.